This T cell receptor (beta chain) was documented in a study of molecular identifiers for immune sequencing clone quantification. The bulk TCR libraries were made with methods described before and with listed TCR primers. A single record per CDR3 protein comes from TCRdb applying MiXCR to the PCR reads. The repertoire includes under 75,000 distinct CDR3 sequences, about 20% of them detected once, and 1.4% to 1.5% sits in the top ten. CDR3 size: 15 residues. The V gene's germline CDR1 is SGDLS and CDR2 YYNGEE. The trim removed 7 bases at V and 3 bases at J, leaving 10 bases unmatched. This clonotype turned up a few times. A read error is possible here, since a much larger clone lies one base away.

The clonotype comes from a human donor in good health. Some libraries in this study had Jurkat cell RNA spiked in. The sequenced sample was naive CD8+ T cells from blood, with Jurkat cell RNA spiked in. As to subset: FACS-sorted CD8+CD4-CCR7+CD45RA+ naive T cells. This chain joins TRBV9 and TRBJ2-7; 10 bases map to TRBD1. The CDR3 loop is CASGLGTGANYEQYF. For the CDR3, the DNA is TGTGCCAGCGGCCTTGGGACAGGGGCCAACTACGAGCAGTACTTC.